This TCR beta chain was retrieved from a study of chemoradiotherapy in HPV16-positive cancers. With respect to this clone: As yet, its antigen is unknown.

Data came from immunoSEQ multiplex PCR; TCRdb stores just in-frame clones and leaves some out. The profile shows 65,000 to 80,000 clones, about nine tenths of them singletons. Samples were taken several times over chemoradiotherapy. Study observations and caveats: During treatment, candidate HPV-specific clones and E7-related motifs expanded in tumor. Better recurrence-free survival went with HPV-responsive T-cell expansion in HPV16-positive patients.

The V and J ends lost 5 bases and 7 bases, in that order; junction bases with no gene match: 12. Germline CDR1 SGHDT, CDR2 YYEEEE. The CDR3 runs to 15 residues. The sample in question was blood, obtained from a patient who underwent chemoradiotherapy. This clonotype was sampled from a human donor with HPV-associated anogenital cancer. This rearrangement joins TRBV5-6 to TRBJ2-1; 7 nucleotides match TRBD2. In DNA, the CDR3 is TGTGCCAGCAGGCCCGGACTAGTTAGGGTAAATGAGCAGTTCTTC. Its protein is CASRPGLVRVNEQFF.